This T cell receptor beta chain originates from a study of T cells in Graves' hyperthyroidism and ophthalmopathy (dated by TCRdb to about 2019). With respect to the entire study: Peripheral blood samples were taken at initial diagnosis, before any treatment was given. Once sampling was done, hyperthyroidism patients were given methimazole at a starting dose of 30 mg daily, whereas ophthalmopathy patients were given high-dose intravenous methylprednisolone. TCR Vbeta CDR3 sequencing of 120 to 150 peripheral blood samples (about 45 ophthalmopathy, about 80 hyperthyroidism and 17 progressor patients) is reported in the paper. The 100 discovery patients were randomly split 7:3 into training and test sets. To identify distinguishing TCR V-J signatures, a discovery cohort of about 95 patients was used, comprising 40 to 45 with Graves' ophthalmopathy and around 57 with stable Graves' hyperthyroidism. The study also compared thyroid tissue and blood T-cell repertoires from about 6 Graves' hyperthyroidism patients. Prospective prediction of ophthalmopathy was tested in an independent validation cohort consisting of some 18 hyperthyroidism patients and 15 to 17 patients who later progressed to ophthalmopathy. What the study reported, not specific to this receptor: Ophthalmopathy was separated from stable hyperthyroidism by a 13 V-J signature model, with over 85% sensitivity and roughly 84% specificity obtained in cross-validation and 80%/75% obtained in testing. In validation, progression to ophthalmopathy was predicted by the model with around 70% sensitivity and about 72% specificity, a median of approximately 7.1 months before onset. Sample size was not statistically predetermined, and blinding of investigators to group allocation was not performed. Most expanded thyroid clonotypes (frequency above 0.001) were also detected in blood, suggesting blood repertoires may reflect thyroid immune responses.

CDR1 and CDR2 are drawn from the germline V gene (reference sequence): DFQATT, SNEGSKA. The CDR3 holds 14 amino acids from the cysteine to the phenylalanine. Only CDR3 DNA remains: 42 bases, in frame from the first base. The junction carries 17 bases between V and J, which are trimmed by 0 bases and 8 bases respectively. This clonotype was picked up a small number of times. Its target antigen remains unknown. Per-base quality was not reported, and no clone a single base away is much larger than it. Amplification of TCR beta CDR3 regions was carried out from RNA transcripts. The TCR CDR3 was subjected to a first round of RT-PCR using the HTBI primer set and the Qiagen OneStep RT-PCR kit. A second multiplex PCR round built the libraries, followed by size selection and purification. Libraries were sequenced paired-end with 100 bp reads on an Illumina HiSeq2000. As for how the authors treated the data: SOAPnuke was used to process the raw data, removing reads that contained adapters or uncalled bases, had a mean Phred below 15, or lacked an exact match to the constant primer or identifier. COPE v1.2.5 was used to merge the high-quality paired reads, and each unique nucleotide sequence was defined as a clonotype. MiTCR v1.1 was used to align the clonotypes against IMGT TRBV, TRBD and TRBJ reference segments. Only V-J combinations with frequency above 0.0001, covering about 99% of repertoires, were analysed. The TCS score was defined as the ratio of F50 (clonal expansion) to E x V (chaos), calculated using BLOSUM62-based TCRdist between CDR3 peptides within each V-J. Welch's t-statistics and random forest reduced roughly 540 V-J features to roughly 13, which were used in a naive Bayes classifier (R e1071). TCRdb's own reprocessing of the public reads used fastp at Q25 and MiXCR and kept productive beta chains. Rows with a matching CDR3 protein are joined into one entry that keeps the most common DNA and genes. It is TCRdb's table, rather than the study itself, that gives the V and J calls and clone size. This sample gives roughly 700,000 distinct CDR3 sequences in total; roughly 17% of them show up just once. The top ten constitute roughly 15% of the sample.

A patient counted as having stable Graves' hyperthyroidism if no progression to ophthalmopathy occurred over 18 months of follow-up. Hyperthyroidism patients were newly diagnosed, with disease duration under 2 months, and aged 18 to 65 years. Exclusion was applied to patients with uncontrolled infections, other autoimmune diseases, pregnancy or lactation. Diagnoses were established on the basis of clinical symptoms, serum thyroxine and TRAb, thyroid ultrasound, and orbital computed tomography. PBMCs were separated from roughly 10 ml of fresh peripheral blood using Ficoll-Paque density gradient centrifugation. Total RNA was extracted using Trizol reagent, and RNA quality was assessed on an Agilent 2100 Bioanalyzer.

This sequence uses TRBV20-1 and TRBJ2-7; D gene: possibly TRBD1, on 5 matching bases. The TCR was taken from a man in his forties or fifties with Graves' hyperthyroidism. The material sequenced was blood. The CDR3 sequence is CSARDQGRTSQQYF. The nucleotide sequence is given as TGCAGTGCTAGAGATCAGGGTAGAACCTCGCAGCAGTACTTC.